One and the same sample provided the 16 T cell receptor beta chains below, sequenced in a study of shared clonotypes between healthy human individuals. The repertoire was sequenced with immunoSEQ multiplex PCR; TCRdb's copy has only in-frame clones and lacks some. The sample yields about 1.1 million clones, 70% to 80% seen once. The sequenced material came from memory CD4+ T cells from PBMCs. The subset is: CD45RA-negative fraction. The receptors originated from a young man in good health. Some clones in this sample may be carry-over from other donors' samples.

This clone has a handful of counts. The chain joins TRBV5-1 to TRBJ2-7; no clear D. This CDR3 is built from 17 residues. Germline CDR1 is SGHRS and CDR2 is YFSETQ. Trimming left V 0 bases short and J 0 bases short, with 16 bases between. The CDR3 here is CASSLGGLGSSSYEQYF. The CDR3 DNA reads TGCGCCAGCAGCTTGGGCGGCTTAGGGTCTAGCTCCTACGAGCAGTACTTC.

The rearrangement uses TRBV11-3 and TRBJ1-4; D unclear. V was clipped by 2 bases and J by 7 bases, with 5 bases between them. The CDR3 consists of 12 residues. Germline CDR1 SGHNT, CDR2 YENEEA. The chain's CDR3 is CASSLKGEKLFF. The CDR3 nucleotides are TGTGCCAGCAGCTTAAAGGGTGAAAAACTGTTTTTT.

J is TRBJ2-2 and V is TRBV11-2; TRBD1 might be the D (6 bases). Trimming shortened V by 3 bases and J by 4 bases, and 12 bases separated the two germline ends. The CDR3 length is 15 residues. The germline V gene has CDR1 SGHAT and CDR2 FQNNGV. The CDR3 loop is CASSLEGGGTGELFF. CDR3 DNA sequence: TGTGCCAGCAGCTTGGAAGGGGGTGGCACCGGGGAGCTGTTTTTT.

This clone occurred once. CDR3: CARWGIGQFF. In nucleotides, the CDR3 is TGTGCCAGGTGGGGTATCGGGCAGTTCTTC. J is TRBJ2-1 and V is TRBV6-5; D call uncertain. Germline V gene lookup returns CDR1 MNHEY and CDR2 SVGAGI. Trimming pared 9 bases from V and 12 bases from J, leaving 12 bases between. The CDR3 totals 10 residues.

In this sample, this clone turned up many times. V and J are TRBV19 and TRBJ1-2, with 9 bases fitting TRBD1. The ends lost 3 bases at V and 2 bases at J; junction bases unmatched: 4. This CDR3 has 15 residues. The germline V gene encodes CDR1 LNHDA and CDR2 SQIVND (reference sequence). The CDR3 sequence is CASSIGTGRNYGYTF. The CDR3 nucleotides read TGTGCCAGTAGTATCGGGACAGGGAGGAACTATGGCTACACCTTC.

This clone has just one count. This chain's CDR3 is CAHSGASGDNEQFF. The CDR3 nucleotides are TGTGCTCATTCGGGGGCTAGCGGAGACAATGAGCAGTTCTTC. V usage is TRBV6-6 and J usage is TRBJ2-1, with a tentative D call TRBD2 (7 bases). The length of the CDR3 is 14 residues. Germline loops: CDR1 MNHNY, CDR2 SVGAGI (reference sequence).

The chain employs TRBV29-1 and TRBJ2-5; 9 bases line up with TRBD2. The CDR3 covers 13 residues. V gave up 7 bases and J gave up 5 bases; unmatched junction bases: 8. Germline CDR1 and CDR2: SQVTM and ANQGSEA. CDR3 sequence: CSGGGARLETQYF. In DNA form, the CDR3 reads TGCAGCGGCGGGGGGGCGCGTCTGGAGACCCAGTACTTC.

This clone was picked up many times. The chain's CDR3 is CASSFPGGRQFF. The CDR3 DNA reads TGTGCCAGCAGTTTCCCAGGGGGCAGGCAGTTCTTC. The chain recombines TRBV28 with TRBJ2-1; 8 bases align to TRBD1. The CDR3 contains 12 residues. CDR1 and CDR2 from the germline V gene are MDHEN and SYDVKM. Trimming took 3 bases from V and 12 from J; bases not matched to a gene: 4.

The chain employs TRBV30 and TRBJ2-7, with D hard to call. In germline, CDR1 is GTSNPN, CDR2 SVGIG (reference sequence). V was pared by 5 bases and J by 2 bases, with 10 bases between. CDR3 length: 12 residues. The CDR3 loop reads CAWGRNPYEQYF. The CDR3 nucleotides are TGTGCCTGGGGACGGAACCCCTACGAGCAGTACTTC.

This rearrangement joins TRBV27 to TRBJ2-3, with D perhaps TRBD1 (5 bases). The CDR3 has 15 amino acids. Between the trimmed V and J ends, which lost 6 bases and 4 bases, there was a span of 17 bases. Germline loops: CDR1 MNHEY, CDR2 SMNVEV (reference sequence). The CDR3 DNA reads as TGTGCCAGCAGACCTAGGACATCAGGCGCAGATACGCAGTATTTT. Its protein is CASRPRTSGADTQYF.

The count of this clone is one. J is TRBJ2-7 and V is TRBV5-1; D uncertain. The CDR3 has 15 amino acids. The germline V gene has CDR1 SGHRS and CDR2 YFSETQ. The V and J ends lost 2 bases and 4 bases respectively, with 16 bases between them. In DNA form, the CDR3 reads TGCGCCAGCAGCTTTCAGTTAGGTGCTGGATACGAGCAGTACTTC. Its translation: CASSFQLGAGYEQYF. Full variable domain (missing parts from reference TRBV5-1 and TRBJ2-7): KAGVTQTPRYLIKTRGQQVTLSCSPISGHRSVSWYQQTPGQGLQFLFEYFSETQRNKGNFPGRFSGRQFSNSRSEMNVSTLELGDSALYLCASSFQLGAGYEQYFGPGTRLTVT.

V gene TRBV15 combines with J gene TRBJ2-3; 9 bases fit TRBD2. The germline V gene has CDR1 LNHNV and CDR2 YYDKDF (reference sequence). With 1 base clipped from V and 1 base from J, the junction kept 3 bases outside the gene matches. The CDR3 has 16 residues. The CDR3 DNA follows: TGTGCCACCAGCAGAGTTAAGCGGGAGGGCACAGATACGCAGTATTTT. Protein sequence: CATSRVKREGTDTQYF.

This sequence joins TRBV10-1 and TRBJ2-1, with D uncertain. V was clipped by 8 bases and J by 4 bases, with 6 bases between them. The CDR3 is 11 residues long. Germline CDR1 is WNHNN and CDR2 is SYGVQD (reference sequence). DNA of the CDR3: TGCGCCAGCGGGTCGTACAATGAGCAGTTCTTC. Translation gives CASGSYNEQFF.

This chain joins TRBV5-1 and TRBJ2-5, with no clear D. CDR3 length: 15 amino acids. The V end was cut by 0 bases, the J end by 2 bases, with 11 bases between. Germline V gene data show CDR1 as SGHRS and CDR2 as YFSETQ. The CDR3 is CASSLGYQRQETQYF. DNA of the CDR3: TGCGCCAGCAGCTTGGGATATCAACGACAAGAGACCCAGTACTTC.

This rearrangement joins TRBV7-9 to TRBJ2-7; maybe TRBD2 (5 bases). Germline V gene data show CDR1 as SEHNR and CDR2 as FQNEAQ (reference sequence). The CDR3 spans 12 residues. V was clipped by 5 bases and J by 3 bases, with 8 bases between them. The CDR3 sequence: CASSLSVYEQYF. The CDR3 DNA follows: TGTGCCAGCAGCCTTAGCGTCTACGAGCAGTACTTC.

This clone has just a few counts. This sequence joins TRBV18 and TRBJ2-2; D might be TRBD2 (5 bases). V lost 6 bases, J lost 2 bases, and 13 bases lay in between. This CDR3 is built from 15 residues. Germline assignment: CDR1 KGHSH and CDR2 LQKENI. The CDR3 spells CASSARAGNTGELFF. DNA of the CDR3: TGTGCCAGCTCTGCGCGGGCCGGCAACACCGGGGAGCTGTTTTTT.